Listed here are 17 T cell receptor beta chains from one sample, sequenced in a study of blood T cell repertoires in COVID-19. Assay: immunoSEQ multiplex PCR; the TCRdb copy retains only in-frame clones and omits some. Here the sample spans more than 150,000 clones, 70% to 90% being singletons. Sequencing used peripheral blood. All receptors come from a man in his forties or fifties with active or convalescent COVID-19.

The chain joins TRBV10-3 to TRBJ2-5; D is uncertain. Between the trimmed V and J ends, which lost 2 bases and 5 bases, there was a span of 6 bases. Per germline, CDR1 ENHRY and CDR2 SYGVKD. The CDR3 covers 12 residues. The CDR3 loop is CAISEPRETQYF. The CDR3 DNA sequence: TGTGCCATCAGTGAGCCGCGGGAGACCCAGTACTTC.

This clone has only a few counts. Written as DNA, the CDR3 is TGTGCCTGGAGTGGGATTAACAGGGGCACTGAAGCTTTCTTT. This sequence encodes CAWSGINRGTEAFF. The chain has TRBV30 and TRBJ1-1, with 7 bases identical to TRBD1. The V gene's germline CDR1 is GTSNPN and CDR2 SVGIG (reference sequence). J was trimmed by 4 bases and V by 1 base; bases with no gene match: 6. This CDR3 contains 14 residues.

The chain couples TRBV7-8 to TRBJ2-7; D is ambiguous. CDR1 is SGHVS and CDR2 is FQNEAQ in the germline V gene. The CDR3 is made up of 14 amino acids. The ends were cut back, 2 bases at V and 4 bases at J, with 12 bases in the middle. For the CDR3, the DNA is TGTGCCAGCAGCTTAAGTCTTCGAGTATACGAGCAGTACTTC. Translation gives CASSLSLRVYEQYF.

The rearrangement links TRBV4-1 to TRBJ1-6; a weak D match, TRBD1 (5 bases). Trimming left V 0 bases short and J 10 bases short, with 10 bases between. Germline V lookup: CDR1 MGHRA, CDR2 YSYEKL. This CDR3 is 14 amino acids long. This CDR3 reads CASSQDWRGSPLHF. The CDR3 nucleotides are TGCGCCAGCAGCCAAGATTGGCGGGGCTCACCCCTCCACTTT.

V is TRBV3-1 (or the pseudogene TRBV3-2) and J is TRBJ2-2, with a possible D match to TRBD1 (6 bases). The CDR3 runs to 14 residues. Trimming shortened V by 10 bases and J by 0 bases, and 12 bases separated the two germline ends. The V gene's germline CDR1 is LGHDT and CDR2 YNNKEL (reference sequence). CDR3: CATRDRSNTGELFF. Written as DNA, the CDR3 is TGTGCCACCCGCGACAGGTCGAACACCGGGGAGCTGTTTTTT.

The chain combines TRBV6-5 with TRBJ1-1, with no clear D. The germline V gene encodes CDR1 MNHEY and CDR2 SVGAGI. Trimming left V 2 bases short and J 5 bases short, with 15 bases between. This CDR3 has 15 residues. CDR3 DNA sequence: TGTGCCAGCAGTTACCGGATCGGGGAAGGGACTGAAGCTTTCTTT. It codes for CASSYRIGEGTEAFF.

The chain has TRBV18 and TRBJ1-4, with D possibly matching TRBD1 (6 bases). Germline CDR1 is KGHSH and CDR2 is LQKENI. Trimming cost V 6 bases and J 6 bases, with 20 bases left between them. This CDR3 has 16 amino acids. The CDR3, as DNA: TGTGCCAGCTCGTCGAGGGTCAGGGGTCTTGATGAAAAACTGTTTTTT. Encoded protein: CASSSRVRGLDEKLFF.

This clone was seen just once. This chain connects TRBV4-1 to TRBJ1-2; 8 nucleotides align to TRBD1. CDR1 MGHRA and CDR2 YSYEKL come from the germline V gene. The J segment lost 8 bases and the V segment lost 4 bases, leaving 9 bases of the junction unmatched. The CDR3 sequence is 14 residues long. The CDR3 spells CASSRLTGALGYTF. The CDR3 DNA reads as TGCGCCAGCAGCCGGCTGACAGGGGCGTTGGGCTACACCTTC.

The chain has TRBV9 and TRBJ1-6, with D maybe TRBD1 (6 bases). Trimming removed 6 bases at V and 11 bases at J, with 12 bases between. Germline CDR1 SGDLS, CDR2 YYNGEE. CDR3 length equals 12 residues. This chain's CDR3 is CASNRDTTPLHF. CDR3 bases: TGTGCCAGCAACAGGGATACGACACCCCTCCACTTT.

This clone was counted a few times. This chain uses TRBV11-2 with TRBJ2-7, with 7 bases lining up with TRBD2. This CDR3 is 15 amino acids long. V was clipped by 2 bases and J by 3 bases; unmatched bases: 7. Germline CDR1 reads SGHAT; CDR2 reads FQNNGV. The DNA of the CDR3 is TGTGCCAGCAGCTTACAGAGGACTAGTCTCTACGAGCAGTACTTC. Translated: CASSLQRTSLYEQYF.

The CDR3 is CASSVDVSVSPQYF. In DNA form, the CDR3 reads TGTGCCAGCAGCGTAGATGTGAGTGTCTCGCCCCAGTACTTC. This chain links TRBV9 with TRBJ2-5; D gene uncertain. This CDR3 has 14 amino acids. The germline V and J ends were trimmed by 0 bases and 9 bases, with 15 bases remaining between them. Germline V gene data show CDR1 as SGDLS and CDR2 as YYNGEE. Variable domain in full (rest from reference TRBV9 and TRBJ2-5): DSGVTQTPKHLITATGQRVTLRCSPRSGDLSVYWYQQSLDQGLQFLIQYYNGEERAKGNILERFSAQQFPDLHSELNLSSLELGDSALYFCASSVDVSVSPQYFGPGTRLLVL.

The chain has TRBV9 and TRBJ1-2, with TRBD1 identical over 7 bases. This CDR3 is 15 amino acids long. Germline V gene sequence: CDR1 SGDLS, CDR2 YYNGEE. V lost 0 bases, J lost 4 bases, and 6 bases stayed unmatched. The DNA of the CDR3 is TGTGCCAGCAGCGTAGCTCCGGACAGGTCCTATGGCTACACCTTC. Translated, it gives CASSVAPDRSYGYTF.

The J gene is TRBJ1-2, the V gene TRBV7-2, with D perhaps matching TRBD1 (5 bases). This CDR3 comprises 14 residues. Looked up from germline, CDR1 is SGHTA and CDR2 is FQGNSA. Between the trimmed V and J ends, which lost 3 bases and 7 bases, there was a span of 15 bases. The CDR3 is CASSFKGRIGGYTF. In DNA, the CDR3 is TGTGCCAGCAGCTTTAAGGGGCGGATTGGTGGCTACACCTTC.

This chain connects TRBV2 to TRBJ1-5; 7 positions match TRBD1. Germline V CDR1 and CDR2: SNHLY, FYNNEI. The CDR3 totals 14 residues. With V trimmed by 7 bases and J by 2 bases, 5 bases remained unmatched. CDR3 sequence (DNA): TGTGCCAGCAATCCAGGGGGTCGCAATCAGCCCCAGCATTTT. Translation gives CASNPGGRNQPQHF.

V gene TRBV9 combines with J gene TRBJ1-2, with TRBD1 as a possible D gene (5 bases). Trimming removed 0 bases at V and 0 bases at J, with 15 bases between. The CDR3 length is 17 residues. CDR1 and CDR2 (germline): SGDLS, YYNGEE. CDR3 sequence (DNA): TGTGCCAGCAGCGTAGTCCCAGGGCCTACCTCTAACTATGGCTACACCTTC. Translated, it gives CASSVVPGPTSNYGYTF.

The chain recombines TRBV19 with TRBJ1-6, with 9 nucleotides matching TRBD1. The CDR3 extends over 15 amino acids. Trimming took 3 bases from V and 12 from J; bases not matched to a gene: 9. CDR1 and CDR2 (germline): LNHDA, SQIVND (reference sequence). In DNA form, the CDR3 reads TGTGCCAGTAGTATTTCTGACAGGGGGATTGGACCCCTCCACTTT. It encodes CASSISDRGIGPLHF.

CDR3 sequence (DNA): TGTGCCAGCAGTGCCCGGGCGACAGGAGGAGCGGTAGCCCAGCATTTT. This encodes CASSARATGGAVAQHF. V and J are TRBV6-1 and TRBJ1-5, with a possible D match to TRBD1 (6 bases). Trimming removed 4 bases at V and 11 bases at J, with 24 bases between. Germline V gene data show CDR1 as MNHNS and CDR2 as SASEGT. The CDR3 runs to 16 residues.